The next 30 T cell receptor beta chains were all read from a single sample in a study of cytomegalovirus exposure and HLA in healthy donors. The PCR ran on 60 Vbeta and 13 Jbeta primers. Here immunoSEQ multiplex PCR was the method, and the copy in TCRdb shows in-frame clones only, minus some. The specimen's table records some 67,000 clones. Sequenced: PBMCs. These receptors all stem from a woman aged 25 to 39 in good health and CMV-seronegative.

The J gene is TRBJ1-1, the V gene TRBV5-1; D gene uncertain. The CDR3 is 13 amino acids. Germline CDR1 SGHRS, CDR2 YFSETQ. V gave up 2 bases and J gave up 2 bases, with 7 bases separating them. The CDR3 DNA is TGCGCCAGCAGCTTTACAGCCAACACTGAAGCTTTCTTT. The encoded protein is CASSFTANTEAFF.

This sequence joins TRBV7-9 and TRBJ1-5, with unresolved D. The CDR3 sequence is 15 residues long. Germline V gene data show CDR1 as SEHNR and CDR2 as FQNEAQ (reference sequence). V was cut by 1 base and J by 4 bases, with 11 bases left in between. The chain's CDR3 is CASSLGLADNQPQHF. The CDR3 DNA is TGTGCCAGCAGCTTAGGCTTGGCAGATAATCAGCCCCAGCATTTT. Together with reference TRBV7-9 and TRBJ1-5, the CDR3 gives the full variable domain: DTGVSQNPRHKITKRGQNVTFRCDPISEHNRLYWYRQTLGQGPEFLTYFQNEAQLEKSRLLSDRFSAERPKGSFSTLEIQRTEQGDSAMYLCASSLGLADNQPQHFGDGTRLSIL.

V is TRBV19 and J is TRBJ2-7, with D maybe TRBD2 (6 bases). The CDR3 spans 15 residues. Germline assignment: CDR1 LNHDA and CDR2 SQIVND (reference sequence). Trimming shortened V by 6 bases and J by 1 base, and 16 bases separated the two germline ends. The CDR3 region is CASSYTGRESYEQYF. The CDR3 coding sequence is TGTGCCAGTAGCTACACCGGGCGGGAATCCTACGAGCAGTACTTC.

The chain combines TRBV6-5 with TRBJ1-3; no clear D. From germline, CDR1 is MNHEY and CDR2 SVGAGI. This CDR3 comprises 15 residues. The V and J ends lost 7 bases and 0 bases respectively, with 13 bases between them. As DNA, the CDR3 is TGTGCCAGCACCAACACCATCAACTCTGGAAACACCATATATTTT. This sequence encodes CASTNTINSGNTIYF.

The genes are TRBV30 and TRBJ1-6; D unclear. V was clipped by 3 bases and J by 9 bases, with 12 bases between them. Germline V gene lookup returns CDR1 GTSNPN and CDR2 SVGIG (reference sequence). This CDR3 has 13 amino acids. The CDR3 loop is CAWRGRWGSPLHF. CDR3 bases: TGTGCCTGGAGGGGGAGGTGGGGTTCACCCCTCCACTTT. Based on the CDR3 plus reference TRBV30 and TRBJ1-6, the full variable domain is SQTIHQWPATLVQPVGSPLSLECTVEGTSNPNLYWYRQAAGRGLQLLFYSVGIGQISSEVPQNLSASRPQDRQFILSSKKLLLSDSGFYLCAWRGRWGSPLHFGNGTRLTVT.

V usage is TRBV28 and J usage is TRBJ1-2; the D is unclear. Trimming shortened V by 2 bases and J by 7 bases, and 5 bases separated the two germline ends. Germline assignment: CDR1 MDHEN and CDR2 SYDVKM. There are 11 residues in the CDR3. In nucleotides, the CDR3 is TGTGCCAGCAGTTTAAGAGGTGGCTACACCTTC. This encodes CASSLRGGYTF.

The chain recombines TRBV9 with TRBJ2-3; D call uncertain. The germline V gene encodes CDR1 SGDLS and CDR2 YYNGEE. The CDR3 is made up of 13 amino acids. Trimming took 1 base from V and 1 from J, leaving 4 bases between them. CDR3 DNA: TGTGCCAGCAGCGTACGGGGCACAGATACGCAGTATTTT. This codes for CASSVRGTDTQYF.

The chain uses TRBV28 and TRBJ1-4; 7 nucleotides line up with TRBD1. The V gene end was trimmed by 6 bases and the J gene end by 5 bases; junction bases not matched to a gene: 3. This CDR3 contains 13 residues. The germline gives CDR1 MDHEN, CDR2 SYDVKM. Here the CDR3 reads CASRAGGNEKLFF. CDR3 bases: TGTGCCAGCAGGGCAGGGGGGAATGAAAAACTGTTTTTT. Complete variable domain (other parts from reference TRBV28 and TRBJ1-4): DVKVTQSSRYLVKRTGEKVFLECVQDMDHENMFWYRQDPGLGLRLIYFSYDVKMKEKGDIPEGYSVSREKKERFSLILESASTNQTSMYLCASRAGGNEKLFFGSGTQLSVL.

This chain joins TRBV4-1 and TRBJ1-5; D gene unclear. The CDR3 has 16 amino acids. V lost 0 bases and J 0 bases, leaving 9 bases between the germline ends. The germline gives CDR1 MGHRA, CDR2 YSYEKL. CDR3 sequence reads: CASSQDPGNSNQPQHF. The CDR3 coding sequence is TGCGCCAGCAGCCAAGATCCCGGTAATAGCAATCAGCCCCAGCATTTT.

The rearrangement joins TRBV19 to TRBJ2-5, with TRBD1 matching 7 bases. J gave up 4 bases and V 6 bases, and 11 bases lay outside the gene matches. This CDR3 region has 15 residues. The germline gives CDR1 LNHDA, CDR2 SQIVND (reference sequence). CDR3 loop: CASSPPTGLGETQYF. The CDR3 DNA is TGTGCCAGTAGCCCGCCGACAGGGTTGGGAGAGACCCAGTACTTC.

The chain links TRBV6-6 to TRBJ1-5; D is perhaps TRBD1 (5 bases). V was clipped by 9 bases and J by 11 bases, with 17 bases between them. The CDR3 covers 12 residues. Germline assignment: CDR1 MNHNY and CDR2 SVGAGI (reference sequence). DNA for the CDR3: TGTGCCAGTCGGCCGGCAGGGTGGGCCCAGCATTTT. Its protein product is CASRPAGWAQHF.

J is TRBJ2-1 and V is TRBV18, with D tentatively TRBD2 (6 bases). V lost 1 base to trimming and J lost 8 bases, with 15 bases between them. This CDR3 has 15 amino acids. CDR1 and CDR2 from the germline V gene are KGHSH and LQKENI. The CDR3 DNA reads as TGTGCCAGCTCACCACAGGTGGGAACGGGGGATGAGCAGTTCTTC. Translation gives CASSPQVGTGDEQFF.

The chain uses TRBV9 and TRBJ2-7; perhaps TRBD2 as D (6 bases). Deletions cut 3 bases from V and 5 bases from J, with 9 bases between. The CDR3 covers 12 residues. Per germline, CDR1 SGDLS and CDR2 YYNGEE. The CDR3 DNA reads as TGTGCCAGCAGCGGGGGGGAACACGAGCAGTACTTC. Translated, it gives CASSGGEHEQYF.

The chain combines TRBV4-1 with TRBJ2-3; 12 bases are a match to TRBD1. CDR1 and CDR2 (germline): MGHRA, YSYEKL. V gave up 4 bases and J gave up 3 bases; unmatched junction bases: 2. The CDR3 contains 15 residues. CDR3 protein: CASSLGQGATDTQYF. CDR3 DNA sequence: TGCGCCAGCAGCCTGGGACAGGGGGCGACAGATACGCAGTATTTT.

The V call is TRBV27, the J call TRBJ1-2, with 11 bases identical to TRBD1. This CDR3 has 17 residues. Trimming cost V 0 bases and J 4 bases; bases outside gene matches: 7. Per the germline V gene, CDR1 is MNHEY and CDR2 is SMNVEV (reference sequence). The CDR3 nucleotides are TGTGCCAGCAGTTTATCGGCCGGGACAGGGGGGGTCTATGGCTACACCTTC. Its translation: CASSLSAGTGGVYGYTF.

The chain carries TRBV6-5 and TRBJ2-1, with 9 bases identical to TRBD2. V shed 6 bases, J shed 9 bases, and the junction held 9 bases outside the gene matches. Looked up from germline, CDR1 is MNHEY and CDR2 is SVGAGI. This CDR3 is built from 14 residues. The DNA of the CDR3 is TGTGCCAGCAGCCCCCCGGGACTAGCTCGTGAGCAGTTCTTC. It codes for CASSPPGLAREQFF.

V usage is TRBV5-1 and J usage is TRBJ1-2; 10 bases line up with TRBD1. Germline V gives CDR1 SGHRS, CDR2 YFSETQ. The CDR3 spans 15 residues. V lost 0 bases to trimming and J lost 9 bases; unmatched junction nucleotides: 8. CDR3 in DNA: TGCGCCAGCAGCTTGGCCGGGGGGACAGGGGAGAGCTACACCTTC. It translates to CASSLAGGTGESYTF.

The chain joins TRBV6-1 to TRBJ1-5; 8 bases align to TRBD1. Germline loops: CDR1 MNHNS, CDR2 SASEGT. Trimming cost V 3 bases and J 2 bases; bases outside gene matches: 6. The CDR3 is 16 amino acids. The DNA of the CDR3 is TGTGCCAGCAGTGAGGGATGGGGACAGGGCAATCAGCCCCAGCATTTT. This codes for CASSEGWGQGNQPQHF.

The chain recombines TRBV29-1 with TRBJ2-7; D possibly corresponds to TRBD1 (6 bases). The ends were cut back, 6 bases at V and 2 bases at J, with 14 bases in the middle. Germline lookup yields CDR1 SQVTM and CDR2 ANQGSEA. The CDR3 spans 13 residues. The CDR3 coding sequence is TGCAGCGTCGAACTACAGGGCCCCTACGAGCAGTACTTC. Translating gives CSVELQGPYEQYF.

V usage is TRBV6-6 and J usage is TRBJ1-1; TRBD1 might be the D (5 bases). Trimming took 8 bases from V and 5 from J, leaving 12 bases between them. The CDR3 is 12 amino acids. Germline V gives CDR1 MNHNY, CDR2 SVGAGI (reference sequence). CDR3 sequence reads: CASVGGRTEAFF. CDR3 DNA: TGTGCCAGCGTGGGGGGGAGGACTGAAGCTTTCTTT.

The chain is built from TRBV9 and TRBJ2-1, with a possible D match to TRBD1 (5 bases). Germline lookup yields CDR1 SGDLS and CDR2 YYNGEE. CDR3 size: 18 residues. V shed 0 bases and J shed 6 bases, with 22 bases lying between them. This chain's CDR3 is CASSVATVAAGFANEQFF. In nucleotides, the CDR3 is TGTGCCAGCAGCGTAGCTACCGTGGCGGCAGGGTTTGCCAATGAGCAGTTCTTC.

V is TRBV5-1 and J is TRBJ1-5; no reliable D call. V was pared by 3 bases and J by 2 bases, with 12 bases between. Germline V gene data show CDR1 as SGHRS and CDR2 as YFSETQ. This CDR3 contains 15 residues. The CDR3: CASSSEGSRNQPQHF. CDR3 nucleotides: TGCGCCAGCAGCTCCGAGGGCAGCCGCAATCAGCCCCAGCATTTT.

The chain combines TRBV9 with TRBJ1-1, with D hard to call. The length of the CDR3 is 14 residues. Trimming took off 4 bases at V and 2 bases at J, with 12 bases between the two ends. Germline V CDR1 and CDR2: SGDLS, YYNGEE. The DNA of the CDR3 is TGTGCCAGCAGCCCCCTCGAGAGAAACACTGAAGCTTTCTTT. Protein: CASSPLERNTEAFF.

The CDR3 sequence is CASRIGQGATDTQYF. Written as DNA, the CDR3 is TGCGCCAGCAGGATAGGACAGGGGGCAACAGATACGCAGTATTTT. The gene calls are TRBV5-1 and TRBJ2-3, with 11 bases matching TRBD1. The CDR3 spans 15 residues. Germline V gene sequence: CDR1 SGHRS, CDR2 YFSETQ. V was clipped by 5 bases and J by 3 bases; unmatched bases: 5.

The V and J genes are TRBV29-1 and TRBJ2-3; D may be TRBD1 (5 bases). Germline CDR1 SQVTM, CDR2 ANQGSEA. The CDR3 runs 13 residues. The V end was cut by 1 base, the J end by 11 bases, with 16 bases between. CDR3 bases: TGCAGCGTTGAAGGGGGCCCGCGTGAGGAGCAGTATTTT. Encoded protein: CSVEGGPREEQYF.

The gene calls are TRBV4-2 and TRBJ2-7; possible D gene TRBD2, 5 bases. The CDR3 runs to 15 residues. CDR1 is LGHNA and CDR2 is YNFKEQ in the germline V gene. V lost 3 bases and J lost 0, with 12 bases in between. The CDR3 loop reads CASSQAGGLSYEQYF. Written as DNA, the CDR3 is TGTGCCAGCAGCCAGGCCGGAGGACTCTCCTACGAGCAGTACTTC.

CDR3 bases: TGCGCCAGCAGCGTGGGTGGGAGGGACAGGGTTTTTTCTGCGTACTTC. This sequence encodes CASSVGGRDRVFSAYF. V is TRBV5-1 and J is TRBJ2-7; 9 bases are shared with TRBD1. CDR3 length equals 16 residues. From germline, CDR1 is SGHRS and CDR2 YFSETQ. Trimming removed 4 bases from V and 12 bases from J; junction bases left unmatched: 20.

The V call is TRBV9, the J call TRBJ1-1; tentative D call: TRBD1 (5 bases). The CDR3 extends over 15 amino acids. Trimming shortened V by 3 bases and J by 5 bases, and 17 bases separated the two germline ends. Germline lookup yields CDR1 SGDLS and CDR2 YYNGEE. In DNA, the CDR3 is TGTGCCAGCAGCGCGGGCAGGGATTATGGGACTGAAGCTTTCTTT. Amino acid sequence: CASSAGRDYGTEAFF.

The rearrangement uses TRBV30 and TRBJ1-2; no firm D call. CDR3 size: 12 residues. Germline CDR1 GTSNPN, CDR2 SVGIG (reference sequence). The CDR3 loop reads CVGYKANYGYTF. CDR3 nucleotide sequence: TGTGTTGGTTACAAAGCTAACTATGGCTACACCTTC.

The chain recombines TRBV9 with TRBJ1-6, with D possibly matching TRBD1 (6 bases). Trimming took off 4 bases at V and 11 bases at J, with 10 bases between the two ends. Germline V gene data show CDR1 as SGDLS and CDR2 as YYNGEE. This CDR3 is 12 amino acids long. CDR3 sequence (DNA): TGTGCCAGCAGCAAACAGGGTCCACCCCTCCACTTT. Residues: CASSKQGPPLHF.